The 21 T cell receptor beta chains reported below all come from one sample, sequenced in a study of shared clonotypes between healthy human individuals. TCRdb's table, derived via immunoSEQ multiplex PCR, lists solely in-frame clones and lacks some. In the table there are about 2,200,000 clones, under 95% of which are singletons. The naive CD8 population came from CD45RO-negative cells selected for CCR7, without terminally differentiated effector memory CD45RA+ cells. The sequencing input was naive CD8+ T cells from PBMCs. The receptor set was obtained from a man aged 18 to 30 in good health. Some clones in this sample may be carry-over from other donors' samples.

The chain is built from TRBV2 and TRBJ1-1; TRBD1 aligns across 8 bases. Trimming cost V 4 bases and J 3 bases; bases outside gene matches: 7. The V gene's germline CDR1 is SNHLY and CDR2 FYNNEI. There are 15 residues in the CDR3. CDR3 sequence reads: CASSVVGQGYTEAFF. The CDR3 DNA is TGTGCCAGCAGTGTCGTTGGACAGGGTTACACTGAAGCTTTCTTT.

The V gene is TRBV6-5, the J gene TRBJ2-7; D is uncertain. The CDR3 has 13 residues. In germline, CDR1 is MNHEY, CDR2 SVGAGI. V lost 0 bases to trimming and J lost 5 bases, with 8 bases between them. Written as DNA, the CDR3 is TGTGCCAGCAGTTACTCGGGTAGTAACGAGCAGTACTTC. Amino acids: CASSYSGSNEQYF.

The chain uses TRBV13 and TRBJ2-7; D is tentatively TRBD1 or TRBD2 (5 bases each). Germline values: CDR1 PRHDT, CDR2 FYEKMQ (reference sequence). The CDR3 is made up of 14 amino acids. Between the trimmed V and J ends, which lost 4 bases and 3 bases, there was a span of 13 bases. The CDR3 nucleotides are TGTGCCAGCAGCTCCGGGACGCTGGGCTACGAGCAGTACTTC. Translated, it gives CASSSGTLGYEQYF.

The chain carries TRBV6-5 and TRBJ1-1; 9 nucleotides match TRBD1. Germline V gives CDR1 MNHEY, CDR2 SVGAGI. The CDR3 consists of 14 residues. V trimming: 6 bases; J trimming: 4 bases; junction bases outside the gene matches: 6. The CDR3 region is CASSWGTGTTEAFF. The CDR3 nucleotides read TGTGCCAGCAGCTGGGGGACAGGGACCACTGAAGCTTTCTTT.

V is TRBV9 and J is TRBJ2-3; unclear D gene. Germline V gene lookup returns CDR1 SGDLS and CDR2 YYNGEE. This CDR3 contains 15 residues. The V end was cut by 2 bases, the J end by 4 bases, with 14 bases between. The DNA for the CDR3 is TGTGCCAGCAGCGTGCGCGGAACAACACCAGATACGCAGTATTTT. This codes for CASSVRGTTPDTQYF.

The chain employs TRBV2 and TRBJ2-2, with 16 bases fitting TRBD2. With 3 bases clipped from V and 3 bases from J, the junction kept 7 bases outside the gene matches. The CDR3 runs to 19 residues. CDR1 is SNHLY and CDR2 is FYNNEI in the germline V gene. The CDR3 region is CASSDTGLAGGQDTGELFF. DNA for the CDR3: TGTGCCAGCAGTGATACGGGACTAGCGGGAGGGCAGGACACCGGGGAGCTGTTTTTT.

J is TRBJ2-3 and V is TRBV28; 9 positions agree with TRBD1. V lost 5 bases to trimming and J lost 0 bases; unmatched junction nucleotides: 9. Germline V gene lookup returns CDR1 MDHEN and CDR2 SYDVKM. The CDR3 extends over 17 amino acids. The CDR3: CASSGRNRGPSTDTQYF. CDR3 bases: TGTGCCAGCAGTGGGAGGAACAGGGGGCCTAGCACAGATACGCAGTATTTT. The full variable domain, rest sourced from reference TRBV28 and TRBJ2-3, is DVKVTQSSRYLVKRTGEKVFLECVQDMDHENMFWYRQDPGLGLRLIYFSYDVKMKEKGDIPEGYSVSREKKERFSLILESASTNQTSMYLCASSGRNRGPSTDTQYFGPGTRLTVL.

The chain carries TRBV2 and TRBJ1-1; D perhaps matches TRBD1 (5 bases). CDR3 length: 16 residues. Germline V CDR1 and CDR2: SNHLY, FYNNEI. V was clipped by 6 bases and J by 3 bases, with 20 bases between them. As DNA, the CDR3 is TGTGCCAGCAGGACCCGGGACCCCGGAGGTCACACTGAAGCTTTCTTT. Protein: CASRTRDPGGHTEAFF.

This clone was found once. In nucleotides, the CDR3 is TGTGCCAGTGGGGGAAGGAGCGCGAACACTGAAGCTTTCTTT. It yields the protein CASGGRSANTEAFF. V gene TRBV14 combines with J gene TRBJ1-1, with D possibly TRBD1 on 5 matching bases. The CDR3 has 14 amino acids. Germline assignment: CDR1 SGHDN and CDR2 FVKESK. V lost 9 bases and J 1 base, leaving 15 bases between the germline ends.

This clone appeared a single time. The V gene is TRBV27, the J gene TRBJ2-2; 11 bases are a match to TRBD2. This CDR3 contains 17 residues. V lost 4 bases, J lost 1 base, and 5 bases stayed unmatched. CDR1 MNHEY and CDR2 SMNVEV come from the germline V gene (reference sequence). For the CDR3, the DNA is TGTGCCAGCAGTTCTCTAGCGGGAGGCCTGAACACCGGGGAGCTGTTTTTT. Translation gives CASSSLAGGLNTGELFF.

The CDR3 coding sequence is TGTGCCAGCAGCTACGTACCCTACAATGAGCAGTTCTTC. This gives the protein CASSYVPYNEQFF. V and J are TRBV7-9 and TRBJ2-1; D gene ambiguous. V was clipped by 4 bases and J by 2 bases, with 6 bases between them. Germline CDR1 SEHNR, CDR2 FQNEAQ (reference sequence). The CDR3 sequence is 13 residues long.

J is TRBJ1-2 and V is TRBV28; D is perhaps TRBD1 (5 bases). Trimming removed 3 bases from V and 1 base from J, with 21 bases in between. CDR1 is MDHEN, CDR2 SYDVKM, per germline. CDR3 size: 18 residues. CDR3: CASSFVGAPDRRNYGYTF. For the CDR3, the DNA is TGTGCCAGCAGTTTTGTCGGGGCTCCGGACCGCCGTAACTATGGCTACACCTTC.

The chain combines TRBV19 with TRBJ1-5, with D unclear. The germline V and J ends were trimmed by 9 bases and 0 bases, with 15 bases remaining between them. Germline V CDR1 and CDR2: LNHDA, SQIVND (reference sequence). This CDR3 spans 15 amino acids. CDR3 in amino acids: CASSPPGYSNQPQHF. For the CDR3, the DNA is TGTGCCAGCTCTCCCCCGGGTTATAGCAATCAGCCCCAGCATTTT.

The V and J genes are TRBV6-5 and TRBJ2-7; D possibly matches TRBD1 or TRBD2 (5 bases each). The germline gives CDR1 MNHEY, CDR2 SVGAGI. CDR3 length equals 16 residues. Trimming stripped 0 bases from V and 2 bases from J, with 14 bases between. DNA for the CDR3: TGTGCCAGCAGTTACTCGACCGGGACGAAGCCCTACGAGCAGTACTTC. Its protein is CASSYSTGTKPYEQYF.

The CDR3 region is CASSWTSGGYNEQFF. As DNA, the CDR3 is TGTGCCAGCAGCTGGACTAGCGGGGGGTACAATGAGCAGTTCTTC. V is TRBV6-6 and J is TRBJ2-1; TRBD2 agrees at 14 bases. The CDR3 length is 15 residues. J gave up 4 bases and V 6 bases, and 2 bases lay outside the gene matches. The germline V gene has CDR1 MNHNY and CDR2 SVGAGI (reference sequence).

The DNA of the CDR3 is TGTGCCAGCAGCTCAGGGGGACGCTCCTACGAGCAGTACTTC. This codes for CASSSGGRSYEQYF. V and J are TRBV14 and TRBJ2-7; TRBD1 matches at 7 bases. In germline, CDR1 is SGHDN, CDR2 FVKESK. The CDR3 runs 14 residues. V lost 5 bases to trimming and J lost 0 bases; unmatched junction nucleotides: 4.

The CDR3 sequence is CASSLFYGLAGGLNEQFF. The DNA for the CDR3 is TGTGCCAGCAGTTTGTTTTATGGACTAGCGGGAGGTCTGAATGAGCAGTTCTTC. The V gene is TRBV28, the J gene TRBJ2-1, with TRBD2 matching over 14 bases. V shed 3 bases, J shed 7 bases, and the junction held 11 bases outside the gene matches. CDR3 length equals 18 residues. Germline V gives CDR1 MDHEN, CDR2 SYDVKM.

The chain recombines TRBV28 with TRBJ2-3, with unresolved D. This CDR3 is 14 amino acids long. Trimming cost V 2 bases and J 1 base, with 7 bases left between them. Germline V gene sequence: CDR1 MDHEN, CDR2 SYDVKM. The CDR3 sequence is CASSLGVGTDTQYF. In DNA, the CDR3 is TGTGCCAGCAGTTTAGGGGTCGGCACAGATACGCAGTATTTT.

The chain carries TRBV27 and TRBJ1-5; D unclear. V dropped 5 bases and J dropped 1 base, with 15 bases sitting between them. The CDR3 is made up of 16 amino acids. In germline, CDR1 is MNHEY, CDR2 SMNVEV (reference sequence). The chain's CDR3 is CASSPYPQRSNQPQHF. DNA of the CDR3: TGTGCCAGCAGTCCCTATCCCCAGCGGAGCAATCAGCCCCAGCATTTT.

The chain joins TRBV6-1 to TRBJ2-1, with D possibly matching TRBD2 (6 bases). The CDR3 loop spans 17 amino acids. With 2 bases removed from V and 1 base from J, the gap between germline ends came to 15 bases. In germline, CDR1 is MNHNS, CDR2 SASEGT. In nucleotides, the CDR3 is TGTGCCAGCAGTGAACGACCCTATAGCGGATCCTACAATGAGCAGTTCTTC. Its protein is CASSERPYSGSYNEQFF.

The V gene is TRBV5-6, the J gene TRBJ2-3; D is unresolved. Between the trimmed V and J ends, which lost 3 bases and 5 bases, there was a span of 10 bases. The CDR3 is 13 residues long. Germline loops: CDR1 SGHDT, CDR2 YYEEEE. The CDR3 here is CASSSVMGDTQYF. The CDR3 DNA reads TGTGCCAGCAGCTCTGTCATGGGAGATACGCAGTATTTT.